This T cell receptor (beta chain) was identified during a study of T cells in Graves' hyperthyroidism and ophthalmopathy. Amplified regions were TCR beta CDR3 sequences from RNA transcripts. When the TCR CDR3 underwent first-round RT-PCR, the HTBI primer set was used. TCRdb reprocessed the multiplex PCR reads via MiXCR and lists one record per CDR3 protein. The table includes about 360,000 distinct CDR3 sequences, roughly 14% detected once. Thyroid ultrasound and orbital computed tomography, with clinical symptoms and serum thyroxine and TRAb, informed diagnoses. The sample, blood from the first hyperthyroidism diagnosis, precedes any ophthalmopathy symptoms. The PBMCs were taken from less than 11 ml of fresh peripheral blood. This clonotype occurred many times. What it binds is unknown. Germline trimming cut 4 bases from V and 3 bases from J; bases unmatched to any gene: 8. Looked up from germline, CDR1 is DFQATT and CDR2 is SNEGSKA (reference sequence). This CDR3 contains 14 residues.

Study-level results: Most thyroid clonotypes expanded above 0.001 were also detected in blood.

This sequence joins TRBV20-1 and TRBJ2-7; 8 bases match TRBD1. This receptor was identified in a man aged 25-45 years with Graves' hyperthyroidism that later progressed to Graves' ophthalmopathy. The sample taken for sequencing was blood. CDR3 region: CSAKSGRGHYEQYF. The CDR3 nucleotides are TGCAGTGCTAAGAGCGGCAGGGGGCACTACGAGCAGTACTTC.